A selection of T cell receptor beta chains follows, all from one sample in a study of siplizumab effects on memory and regulatory T cells. Sequencing was performed with immunoSEQ multiplex PCR; in TCRdb, only in-frame clones are kept and a portion is missing. The sample includes fewer than 85,000 clones, roughly 86% of them seen just once. Sequenced sample: Tregs sorted from blood. These receptors were obtained from a human donor in good health. Each CDR3 is given with its conserved first and last residue. Each record gives: clone size, V gene, CDR3 protein. Clone size is given for some rows only: seen once, a few or many times, or a class if the clone is expanded.

size: .
V: TRBV20-1
CDR3: CSASFGNTIYF

size: once
V: TRBV23-1
CDR3: CASSQSNRGPYNEQFF

size: .
V: TRBV9
CDR3: CASSVAGDIYGYTF

size: once
V: TRBV4-1
CDR3: CASSPQGRGGYEQYF

size: .
V: TRBV9
CDR3: CASSAHGYGYTF

size: .
V: TRBV6-1
CDR3: CASIPADSTSPLHF

size: .
V: TRBV7-8
CDR3: CASSLAGTGAPYEQYF

size: .
V: TRBV15
CDR3: CATSVSPGQWVSPLHF

size: once
V: TRBV27
CDR3: CASSPRQGDEQFF

size: .
V: TRBV9
CDR3: CASSSVGSSTDTQYF

size: .
V: TRBV18
CDR3: CASSPQAGGGVYEQYF

size: .
V: TRBV7-8
CDR3: CASSLWTDNQPQHF

size: once
V: TRBV7-9
CDR3: CASSLARTKGWEPYEQYF

size: .
V: TRBV6-5
CDR3: CASSQGQGYSPLHF

size: .
V: TRBV7-6
CDR3: CASSLVVYRDGYGYTF

size: .
V: TRBV7-2
CDR3: CASSPGLAGGELFF

size: .
V: TRBV19
CDR3: CASSIPISNQPQHF

size: .
V: TRBV27
CDR3: CASSLQVNQPQHF

size: .
V: TRBV2
CDR3: CASSEGVAGVSNEQFF

size: .
V: TRBV7-6
CDR3: CASRPRASGGHSSYNEQFF

size: .
V: TRBV5-1
CDR3: CASSLGLLYEQYF

size: few
V: TRBV6-5
CDR3: CASSYQPSATNEKLFF

size: once
V: TRBV7-2
CDR3: CASSLSWGADNGYTF

size: .
V: TRBV5-6
CDR3: CASSLETGGGKLFF

size: .
V: TRBV19
CDR3: CASSIQSSGGQPQHF

size: .
V: TRBV2
CDR3: CASSDLGDTEQFF

size: once
V: TRBV5-1
CDR3: CASSSAGLNPVTPDTQYF

size: .
V: TRBV19
CDR3: CASSMRPVFNQPQHF

size: .
V: TRBV5-6
CDR3: CASSPVAGRETQYF

size: .
V: TRBV19
CDR3: CASSIGHSTGELFF

size: once
V: TRBV18
CDR3: CASSSATSYNEQFF

size: .
V: TRBV6-4
CDR3: CASSDDSSGANVLTF

size: few
V: TRBV30
CDR3: CAWSWTVTGDEQYF

size: .
V: TRBV19
CDR3: CARGRGSAVGYTF

size: .
V: TRBV7-9
CDR3: CASSSYPGTGGQPQHF

size: .
V: TRBV19
CDR3: CASRKDRGGTDTQYF

size: .
V: TRBV5-6
CDR3: CASSLVRGETDEQFF

size: .
V: TRBV2
CDR3: CASIVTGAPNTEAFF

size: .
V: TRBV10-2
CDR3: CASSRLAGGPLETQYF

size: .
V: TRBV28
CDR3: CASRSSGGLNTGELFF

size: .
V: TRBV28
CDR3: CASSLKRGSYEQYF

size: .
V: TRBV29-1
CDR3: CSVDQGAAYGEKLFF

size: .
V: TRBV6-5
CDR3: CASSYGGVYEQYF

size: .
V: TRBV5-1
CDR3: CASSYGTFTYEQYF

size: .
V: TRBV5-4
CDR3: CASSPGTGANYGYTF

size: .
V: TRBV19
CDR3: CASSVTGFAEAFF

size: .
V: TRBV4-1
CDR3: CASSLRGGEKLFF

size: .
V: TRBV11-2
CDR3: CASSLQGGITYNEQFF

size: .
V: TRBV27
CDR3: CASSFRTFSGYNEQFF

size: .
V: TRBV9
CDR3: CASSVDGADTQYF

size: .
V: TRBV29-1
CDR3: CSALIYRDRGNTIYF

size: .
V: TRBV5-1
CDR3: CASSPDWDEQFF

size: .
V: TRBV7-9
CDR3: CASSPLLGQAMNTEAFF